Listed below are T cell receptor beta chains from one sample, sequenced in a study of CD8 T cells in ankylosing spondylitis. MiXCR was run by TCRdb on the 5' RACE reads, yielding one entry per CDR3 protein. Seen here are a few hundred thousand distinct CDR3 sequences, about an eighth observed once, and the top ten hold around 7%. The sample consisted of blood, either unsorted or a sorted T cell fraction (not recorded which). Every receptor here comes from a male donor with ankylosing spondylitis. The CDR3 runs from the conserved cysteine through the conserved F or W. The order of the fields is D gene, clone size, J gene, V gene, CDR3 protein, CDR3 DNA. The D gene is left open where the match is weak. Clone size is stated in some rows and not others, as once, few, many or a class when expanded.

>-|-|TRBJ1-5|TRBV5-1
CASSRGGGEQPQHF
TGCGCCAGCAGCCGGGGGGGGGGCGAACAGCCCCAGCATTTT
>-|-|TRBJ1-1|TRBV2
CASSGRVILNTEAFF
TGTGCCAGCAGTGGTAGGGTCATCCTGAACACTGAAGCTTTCTTT
>-|-|TRBJ2-1|TRBV5-1
CASSSRTIEQFF
TGCGCCAGCAGCTCCCGGACAATTGAGCAGTTCTTC
>TRBD2|many|TRBJ2-3|TRBV15
CATSTGTSGYTQYF
TGTGCCACCAGTACCGGGACTAGCGGGTATACGCAGTATTTT
>TRBD2|many|TRBJ2-5|TRBV18
CASSPGLEETQYF
TGTGCCAGCAGCCCGGGACTAGAGGAGACCCAGTACTTC
>-|-|TRBJ2-7|TRBV27
CASSLRGTGRVTYEQYF
TGTGCCAGCAGTTTAAGGGGCACGGGACGTGTAACCTACGAGCAGTACTTC
>-|-|TRBJ2-1|TRBV30
CAWSTQGNEQFF
TGTGCCTGGAGTACGCAGGGGAATGAGCAGTTCTTC
>-|few|TRBJ1-2|TRBV27
CASRPDTLLGGYTF
TGTGCCAGCAGGCCAGACACCCTTCTAGGCGGCTACACCTTC
>-|-|TRBJ1-2|TRBV25-1
CASSEFYGDGYTF
TGTGCCAGCAGTGAATTCTACGGGGATGGCTACACCTTC
>TRBD2|-|TRBJ2-1|TRBV10-3
CAISESRLAPENNEQFF
TGTGCCATCAGTGAGTCGCGACTAGCGCCCGAGAACAATGAGCAGTTCTTC
>-|-|TRBJ2-2|TRBV29-1
CSVGGSFTGELFF
TGCAGCGTTGGTGGATCTTTCACCGGGGAGCTGTTTTTT
>TRBD2|once|TRBJ2-2|TRBV7-7
CASRTERESGELFF
TGTGCCAGCAGAACGGAGCGGGAGTCCGGGGAGCTGTTTTTT
>-|few|TRBJ1-2|TRBV6-1
CASSQSVWENYGYTF
TGTGCCAGCAGCCAAAGTGTATGGGAGAACTATGGCTACACCTTC
>TRBD2|many|TRBJ2-1|TRBV12-3/TRBV12-4
CASSSSLSGSFQFKQFF
TGTGCCAGCAGTTCTTCCCTTAGCGGGAGTTTTCAATTTAAGCAGTTCTTC
>-|-|TRBJ1-1|TRBV5-5
CASSQRRTEAFF
TGTGCCAGCAGCCAGAGAAGGACTGAAGCTTTCTTT
>-|-|TRBJ2-2|TRBV5-1
CASNAANTGGLFF
TGCGCCAGCAACGCCGCGAACACCGGGGGGCTGTTTTTT
>TRBD1|few|TRBJ2-1|TRBV24-1
CATSEGQSNEQFF
TGTGCCACCAGTGAGGGACAGTCCAATGAGCAGTTCTTC
>TRBD2|few|TRBJ2-1|TRBV5-1
CASSLGRTSGFTYNEQFF
TGCGCCAGCAGCTTGGGCCGGACTAGCGGGTTCACCTACAATGAGCAGTTCTTC
>TRBD1|-|TRBJ1-5|TRBV19
CASSVRTGDPQPQHF
TGTGCCAGTAGTGTTAGGACAGGGGATCCTCAGCCCCAGCATTTT
>-|-|TRBJ1-4|TRBV12-3/TRBV12-4
CASSLGADAGGEKLFF
TGTGCCAGCAGTTTAGGGGCGGACGCTGGGGGCGAAAAACTGTTTTTT
>-|-|TRBJ1-5|TRBV27
CASSLNTGGQPQHF
TGTGCCAGCAGTCTAAACACTGGGGGGCAGCCCCAGCATTTT